The table lists the clone carrying this TCR beta chain with a count of one. The sample comes from a study of coeliac disease. Each fraction contributed one roughly 500,000-cell aliquot for sequencing. Some clones are missing from TCRdb's copy, which holds only in-frame ones; the method was immunoSEQ multiplex PCR. In the table there are 8,000 to 10,000 clones, around 66% of which are singletons. The CDR3 is 14 residues long. Germline V gene data show CDR1 as SGDLS and CDR2 as YYNGEE. Unmatched junction bases numbered 4, after V lost 5 bases and J lost 4 bases. The chain links TRBV9 to TRBJ2-2, with 8 bases identical to TRBD1. The sequencing sample was made of lamina propria lymphocytes from the gut. The source is a woman aged 55-70 years with celiac disease. CDR3 protein: CASRRTGLTGELFF. Here the CDR3 DNA reads TGTGCCAGCAGGAGGACAGGGCTCACCGGGGAGCTGTTTTTT.